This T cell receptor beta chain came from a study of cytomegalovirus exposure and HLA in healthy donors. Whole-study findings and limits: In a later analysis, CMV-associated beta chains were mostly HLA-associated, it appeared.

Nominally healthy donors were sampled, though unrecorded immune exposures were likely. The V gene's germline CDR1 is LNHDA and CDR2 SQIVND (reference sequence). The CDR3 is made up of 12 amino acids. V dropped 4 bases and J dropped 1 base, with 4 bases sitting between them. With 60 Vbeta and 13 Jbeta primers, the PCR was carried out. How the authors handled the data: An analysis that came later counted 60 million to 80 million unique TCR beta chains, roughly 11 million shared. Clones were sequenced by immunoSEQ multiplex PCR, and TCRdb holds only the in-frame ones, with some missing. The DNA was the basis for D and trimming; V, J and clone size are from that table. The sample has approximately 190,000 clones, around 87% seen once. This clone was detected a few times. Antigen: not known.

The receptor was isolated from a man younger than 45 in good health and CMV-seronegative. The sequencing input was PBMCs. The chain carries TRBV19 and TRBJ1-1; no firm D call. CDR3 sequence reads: CASSNGNTEAFF. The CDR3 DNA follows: TGTGCCAGTAGTAACGGGAACACTGAAGCTTTCTTT.